Each of the 25 T cell receptor beta chains below was sequenced from the same sample in a study of blood T cell repertoires in COVID-19 (dated by TCRdb to the early 2020s). Preparation of the library involved the immunoSEQ multiplex PCR assay. Held by TCRdb, this immuneACCESS table contains in-frame sequences only and omits some clones. Under half of the omission traces to an unresolved V gene where checked; the cause of the rest is unknown. The sample profile shows about 320,000 clones; nearly 90% of them were found once. Of the sample, under 6.5% is held by the ten largest clones. Sequenced: PBMCs or T cells enriched from blood (not recorded which). The receptors originated from a young woman who had recovered from COVID-19.

The chain joins TRBV14 to TRBJ1-2, with TRBD1 matching 8 bases. There are 14 residues in the CDR3. After removal of 1 base from V and 7 bases from J, the junction contained 5 bases not matched to a gene. Germline V gives CDR1 SGHDN, CDR2 FVKESK. This chain's CDR3 is CASSQGTGRLGYTF. The CDR3 DNA is TGTGCCAGCAGCCAAGGGACAGGGAGGCTTGGCTACACCTTC.

This clone showed up just once. The chain combines TRBV5-1 with TRBJ1-1; D not resolved. Germline lookup yields CDR1 SGHRS and CDR2 YFSETQ. CDR3 length: 14 amino acids. V was cut by 4 bases and J by 1 base, with 11 bases left in between. Here the CDR3 reads CASSRLPRNTEAFF. The CDR3 coding sequence is TGCGCCAGCAGCCGCCTCCCCAGGAACACTGAAGCTTTCTTT.

The chain links TRBV7-9 to TRBJ1-5, with 8 nucleotides matching TRBD1. CDR1 and CDR2 (germline): SEHNR, FQNEAQ (reference sequence). Losses at the gene ends were 5 bases for V and 4 bases for J; bases not matched to a gene: 10. This CDR3 contains 16 residues. CDR3 protein: CASSAGDRLMNQPQHF. Here the CDR3 DNA reads TGTGCCAGCAGCGCGGGGGACAGGTTAATGAATCAGCCCCAGCATTTT.

This clone turned up a few times. This chain uses TRBV6-5 with TRBJ1-3; 8 bases align to TRBD1. There are 14 residues in the CDR3. Trimming cost V 6 bases and J 4 bases; bases outside gene matches: 5. Germline assignment: CDR1 MNHEY and CDR2 SVGAGI. CDR3 in DNA: TGTGCCAGCAGAACAGGGGGACCCGGAAACACCATATATTTT. This gives the protein CASRTGGPGNTIYF.

The V and J genes are TRBV19 and TRBJ1-5, with 7 bases aligning to TRBD1. CDR1 and CDR2 (germline): LNHDA, SQIVND (reference sequence). The V gene end was trimmed by 3 bases and the J gene end by 1 base; junction bases not matched to a gene: 9. This CDR3 spans 17 amino acids. CDR3 residues: CASSIVQGGRSNQPQHF. The DNA of the CDR3 is TGTGCCAGTAGTATCGTCCAGGGGGGTAGGAGCAATCAGCCCCAGCATTTT.

The V call is TRBV30, the J call TRBJ1-5; D may be TRBD1 (5 bases). Per the germline V gene, CDR1 is GTSNPN and CDR2 is SVGIG (reference sequence). The CDR3 extends over 14 amino acids. Between the trimmed V and J ends, which lost 3 bases and 4 bases, there was a span of 13 bases. The DNA of the CDR3 is TGTGCCTGGAGGCCCAGGGCTGGGAATCAGCCCCAGCATTTT. Protein: CAWRPRAGNQPQHF.

This chain links TRBV6-2 or TRBV6-3 with TRBJ1-4; D is uncertain. The CDR3 runs 16 residues. Trimming pared 2 bases from V and 7 bases from J, leaving 17 bases between. CDR1 and CDR2 (germline): MNHEY, SVGEGT. The CDR3 nucleotides are TGTGCCAGCAGTTACATCGTTAGGGAGGGTGGTGAAAAACTGTTTTTT. This gives the protein CASSYIVREGGEKLFF.

The rearrangement uses TRBV27 and TRBJ1-1; the match to TRBD1 covers 8 bases. J gave up 4 bases and V 8 bases, and 12 bases lay outside the gene matches. This CDR3 contains 15 residues. CDR1 and CDR2 (germline): MNHEY, SMNVEV (reference sequence). CDR3: CASVQGGAGVTEAFF. In nucleotides, the CDR3 is TGTGCCAGCGTACAGGGGGGGGCTGGGGTCACTGAAGCTTTCTTT.

This clone was seen once. This rearrangement joins TRBV7-6 to TRBJ2-2, with 8 bases matching TRBD2. V shed 11 bases, J shed 3 bases, and the junction held 11 bases outside the gene matches. The CDR3 sequence is 15 residues long. Germline V gene sequence: CDR1 SGHVS, CDR2 FNYEAQ. CDR3 in amino acids: CAARREGADTGELFF. The CDR3, as DNA: TGTGCCGCGCGACGGGAGGGCGCCGACACCGGGGAGCTGTTTTTT.

J is TRBJ1-3 and V is TRBV5-1; D call uncertain. This CDR3 is built from 14 residues. Between the trimmed V and J ends, which lost 0 bases and 8 bases, there was a span of 12 bases. Germline CDR1 SGHRS, CDR2 YFSETQ. CDR3 region: CASSLGGKMDTIYF. CDR3 DNA sequence: TGCGCCAGCAGCTTGGGAGGGAAGATGGACACCATATATTTT.

The chain is built from TRBV7-6 and TRBJ1-3; D not certain. Germline CDR1 is SGHVS and CDR2 is FNYEAQ. The length of the CDR3 is 15 residues. Trimming took 3 bases from V and 0 from J, leaving 9 bases between them. The CDR3 spells CASSLSRSSGNTIYF. As DNA, the CDR3 is TGTGCCAGCAGCTTGAGCAGGTCCTCTGGAAACACCATATATTTT.

The chain couples TRBV2 to TRBJ1-6; D unresolved. Trimming shortened V by 4 bases and J by 0 bases, and 16 bases separated the two germline ends. The CDR3 runs 18 residues. Germline CDR1 and CDR2: SNHLY and FYNNEI. The CDR3 region is CASSGPTRAGSYNSPLHF. CDR3 bases: TGTGCCAGCAGTGGCCCAACAAGGGCGGGCTCCTATAATTCACCCCTCCACTTT.

The genes are TRBV7-2 and TRBJ2-2, with no clear D. The germline V gene encodes CDR1 SGHTA and CDR2 FQGNSA. The CDR3 spans 12 residues. V was clipped by 6 bases and J by 7 bases, with 9 bases between them. CDR3 residues: CASSPYGGELFF. CDR3 in DNA: TGTGCCAGCAGTCCCTACGGCGGGGAGCTGTTTTTT.

The chain joins TRBV3-1 (or the pseudogene TRBV3-2) to TRBJ1-5; tentative D call: TRBD1 (5 bases). Trimming cost V 1 base and J 2 bases, with 9 bases left between them. The V gene's germline CDR1 is LGHDT and CDR2 YNNKEL (reference sequence). The CDR3 sequence is 15 residues long. In DNA form, the CDR3 reads TGTGCCAGCAGCCAAGTTCAGGGTCGCAATCAGCCCCAGCATTTT. It yields the protein CASSQVQGRNQPQHF.

This clone has only one observation. The V gene is TRBV3-1 (or the pseudogene TRBV3-2), the J gene TRBJ1-6, with D possibly being TRBD1 (6 bases). V was cut by 2 bases and J by 10 bases, with 12 bases left in between. Per the germline V gene, CDR1 is LGHDT and CDR2 is YNNKEL (reference sequence). The CDR3 runs 14 residues. The chain's CDR3 is CASSQYRENSPLHF. The CDR3 nucleotides are TGTGCCAGCAGCCAATACAGGGAAAACTCACCCCTCCACTTT.

CDR3: CAWSTGVNQPQHF. The DNA for the CDR3 is TGTGCCTGGAGTACAGGGGTCAATCAGCCCCAGCATTTT. The chain uses TRBV30 and TRBJ1-5, with 7 bases aligning to TRBD1. This CDR3 comprises 13 residues. V lost 2 bases and J lost 3; bases outside the gene matches: 1. Looked up from germline, CDR1 is GTSNPN and CDR2 is SVGIG (reference sequence).

This chain connects TRBV3-1 (or the pseudogene TRBV3-2) to TRBJ1-4; D unresolved. This CDR3 has 15 residues. Looked up from germline, CDR1 is LGHDT and CDR2 is YNNKEL (reference sequence). Deletions cut 8 bases from V and 7 bases from J, with 20 bases between. DNA for the CDR3: TGTGCCAGCCGCCGTCTCTTCGCAGGCCGTGAAAAACTGTTTTTT. Translation: CASRRLFAGREKLFF.

The V call is TRBV24-1, the J call TRBJ2-2; D unclear. Trimming took off 7 bases at V and 4 bases at J, with 15 bases between the two ends. The CDR3 is 15 residues long. Germline values: CDR1 KGHDR, CDR2 SFDVKD. CDR3 bases: TGTGCCACCAGCCCCTCGACGACTGTCACCGGGGAGCTGTTTTTT. Translation gives CATSPSTTVTGELFF.

The genes are TRBV11-2 and TRBJ2-1; 9 nucleotides align to TRBD2. The germline gives CDR1 SGHAT, CDR2 FQNNGV. The ends lost 4 bases at V and 8 bases at J; junction bases unmatched: 21. CDR3 length: 19 amino acids. The CDR3 coding sequence is TGTGCCAGCAGCTCCCCACGCGGGGGGGGGCCCTTTCGTGCTCATGAGCAGTTCTTC. This gives the protein CASSSPRGGGPFRAHEQFF.

The chain couples TRBV7-9 to TRBJ1-3; 10 bases align to TRBD1. Germline V gene sequence: CDR1 SEHNR, CDR2 FQNEAQ (reference sequence). Trimming removed 7 bases from V and 1 base from J; junction bases left unmatched: 16. The CDR3 has 19 amino acids. The CDR3 loop is CASTPLRGGQGLSGNTIYF. In DNA, the CDR3 is TGTGCCAGCACTCCCCTGAGAGGGGGACAGGGGTTGTCTGGAAACACCATATATTTT. The entire variable domain, with the rest obtained from reference TRBV7-9 and TRBJ1-3, is as follows: DTGVSQNPRHKITKRGQNVTFRCDPISEHNRLYWYRQTLGQGPEFLTYFQNEAQLEKSRLLSDRFSAERPKGSFSTLEIQRTEQGDSAMYLCASTPLRGGQGLSGNTIYFGEGSWLTVV.

The count of this clone is one. The chain combines TRBV10-2 with TRBJ1-2; tentative D call: TRBD1 (5 bases). From germline, CDR1 is WSHSY and CDR2 SAAADI. This CDR3 comprises 13 residues. V lost 7 bases and J lost 2, with 11 bases in between. CDR3 residues: CASTGQVNYGYTF. Written as DNA, the CDR3 is TGCGCCAGCACAGGGCAGGTGAACTATGGCTACACCTTC.

V gene TRBV10-3 combines with J gene TRBJ1-1; 7 bases map to TRBD1. Germline CDR1 and CDR2: ENHRY and SYGVKD. J was trimmed by 6 bases and V by 0 bases; bases with no gene match: 10. This CDR3 comprises 16 residues. The CDR3 DNA reads as TGTGCCATCAGTGAGTCGATTACAGGGGCCTCTGCTGAAGCTTTCTTT. Translation: CAISESITGASAEAFF.

This rearrangement joins TRBV7-9 to TRBJ2-5; 11 bases fit TRBD1. CDR3 length: 15 residues. Germline trimming cut 5 bases from V and 8 bases from J; bases unmatched to any gene: 10. CDR1 is SEHNR and CDR2 is FQNEAQ in the germline V gene (reference sequence). The CDR3 is CASSQSPGTGGTQYF. DNA for the CDR3: TGTGCCAGCAGCCAGAGTCCCGGGACAGGGGGAACCCAGTACTTC.

The chain joins TRBV4-3 to TRBJ2-3; 7 nucleotides agree with TRBD2. The CDR3 length is 17 residues. CDR1 LGHNA and CDR2 YSLEER come from the germline V gene. The ends lost 2 bases at V and 1 base at J; junction bases unmatched: 9. The CDR3 spells CASSQRVLAGGTDTQYF. DNA for the CDR3: TGCGCCAGCAGCCAAAGGGTGCTCGCGGGGGGCACAGATACGCAGTATTTT.

The rearrangement links TRBV30 to TRBJ1-1; D gene uncertain. Looked up from germline, CDR1 is GTSNPN and CDR2 is SVGIG (reference sequence). V shed 2 bases and J shed 7 bases, with 8 bases lying between them. This CDR3 is built from 11 residues. The CDR3 loop reads CAWSSRHEAFF. The CDR3 DNA is TGTGCCTGGAGTAGCAGACATGAAGCTTTCTTT.